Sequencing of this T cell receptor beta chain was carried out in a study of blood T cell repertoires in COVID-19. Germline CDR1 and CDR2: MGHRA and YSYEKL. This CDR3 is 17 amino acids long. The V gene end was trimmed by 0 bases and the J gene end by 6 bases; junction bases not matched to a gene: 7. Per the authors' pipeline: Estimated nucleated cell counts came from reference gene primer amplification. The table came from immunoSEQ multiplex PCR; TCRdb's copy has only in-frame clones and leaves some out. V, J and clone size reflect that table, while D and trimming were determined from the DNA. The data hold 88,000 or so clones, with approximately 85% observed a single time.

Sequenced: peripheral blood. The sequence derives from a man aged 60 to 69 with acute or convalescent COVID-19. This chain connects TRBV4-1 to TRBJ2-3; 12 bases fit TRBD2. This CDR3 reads CASSQDPSGGAGDTQYF. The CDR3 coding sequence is TGCGCCAGCAGCCAAGATCCTAGCGGGGGGGCCGGGGATACGCAGTATTTT.